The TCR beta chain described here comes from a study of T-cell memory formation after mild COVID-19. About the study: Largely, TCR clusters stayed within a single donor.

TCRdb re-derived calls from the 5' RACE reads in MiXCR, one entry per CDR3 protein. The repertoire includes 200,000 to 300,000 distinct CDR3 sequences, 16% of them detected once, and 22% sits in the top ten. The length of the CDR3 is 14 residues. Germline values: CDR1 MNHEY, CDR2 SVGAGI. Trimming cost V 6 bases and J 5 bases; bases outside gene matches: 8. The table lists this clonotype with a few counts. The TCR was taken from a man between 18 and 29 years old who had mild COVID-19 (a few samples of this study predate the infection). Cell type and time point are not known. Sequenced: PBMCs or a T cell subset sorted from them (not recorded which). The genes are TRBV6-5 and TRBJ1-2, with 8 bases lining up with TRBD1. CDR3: CASRVRDRTYGYTF. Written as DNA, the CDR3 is TGTGCCAGCAGGGTCCGGGACAGGACATATGGCTACACCTTC.